This T cell receptor beta chain was profiled in a study of blood T cells in healthy people across ages. Then a second PCR, running roughly 6 to 11 cycles, was carried out with a sample-barcoded 5' primer and a J-beta primer mix. One entry per CDR3 protein results from TCRdb running MiXCR on the 5' RACE reads. The data show 1.5 million to 2 million distinct CDR3 sequences, about 50% seen once. The CDR3 is made up of 15 amino acids. Trimming removed 0 bases at V and 5 bases at J, with 13 bases between. Germline V gene data show CDR1 as MNHEY and CDR2 as SVGAGI. Material: blood. The chain joins TRBV6-5 to TRBJ1-2, with D perhaps TRBD1 (5 bases). The TCR originated in a woman in her forties in good health. The CDR3 reads CASSYSGEDGYGYTF. In nucleotides, the CDR3 is TGTGCCAGCAGTTACTCAGGGGAAGATGGTTATGGCTACACCTTC.